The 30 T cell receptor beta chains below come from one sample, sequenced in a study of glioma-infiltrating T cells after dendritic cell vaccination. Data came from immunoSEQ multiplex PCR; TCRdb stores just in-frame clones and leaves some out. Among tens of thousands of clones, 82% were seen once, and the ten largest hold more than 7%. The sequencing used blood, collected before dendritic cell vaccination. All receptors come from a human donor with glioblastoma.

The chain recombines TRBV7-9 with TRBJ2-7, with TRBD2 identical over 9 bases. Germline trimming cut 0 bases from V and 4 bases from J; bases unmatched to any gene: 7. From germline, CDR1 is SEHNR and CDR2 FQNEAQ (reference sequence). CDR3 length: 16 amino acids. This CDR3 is CASSLAAGLAIYEQYF. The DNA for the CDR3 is TGTGCCAGCAGCTTAGCAGCGGGACTAGCTATATACGAGCAGTACTTC. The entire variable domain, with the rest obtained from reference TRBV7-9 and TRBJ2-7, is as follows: DTGVSQNPRHKITKRGQNVTFRCDPISEHNRLYWYRQTLGQGPEFLTYFQNEAQLEKSRLLSDRFSAERPKGSFSTLEIQRTEQGDSAMYLCASSLAAGLAIYEQYFGPGTRLTVT.

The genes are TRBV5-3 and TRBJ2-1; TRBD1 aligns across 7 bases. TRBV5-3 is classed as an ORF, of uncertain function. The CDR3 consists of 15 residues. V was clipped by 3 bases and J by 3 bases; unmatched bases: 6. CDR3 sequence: CARSWVTGNYNEQFF. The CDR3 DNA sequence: TGTGCCAGAAGCTGGGTGACAGGGAACTACAATGAGCAGTTCTTC.

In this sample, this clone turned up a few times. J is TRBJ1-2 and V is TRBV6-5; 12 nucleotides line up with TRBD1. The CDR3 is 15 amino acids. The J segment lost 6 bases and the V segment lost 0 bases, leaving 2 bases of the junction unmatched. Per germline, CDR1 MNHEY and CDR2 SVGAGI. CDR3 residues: CASSYSGQGANGYTF. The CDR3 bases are TGTGCCAGCAGTTACTCGGGACAGGGGGCTAATGGCTACACCTTC.

The CDR3 nucleotides are TGCGCCAGCAGCCCAGAGACAGGGCTTAAGAGCTACACCTTC. It is translated as CASSPETGLKSYTF. This chain connects TRBV5-1 to TRBJ1-2; 7 positions agree with TRBD1. The CDR3 loop spans 14 amino acids. Germline V gene lookup returns CDR1 SGHRS and CDR2 YFSETQ. Losses at the gene ends were 4 bases for V and 9 bases for J; bases not matched to a gene: 12.

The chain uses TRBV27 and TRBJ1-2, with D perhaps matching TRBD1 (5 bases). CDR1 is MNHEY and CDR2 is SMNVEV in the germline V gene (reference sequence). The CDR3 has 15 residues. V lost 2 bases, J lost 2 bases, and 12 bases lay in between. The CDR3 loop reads CASSLTRGLNYGYTF. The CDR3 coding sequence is TGTGCCAGCAGTTTAACCCGGGGGTTAAACTATGGCTACACCTTC.

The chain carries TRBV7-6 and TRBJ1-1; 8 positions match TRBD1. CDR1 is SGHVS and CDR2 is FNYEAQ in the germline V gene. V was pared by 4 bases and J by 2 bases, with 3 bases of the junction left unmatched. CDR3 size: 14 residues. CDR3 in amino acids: CASSSRGLNTEAFF. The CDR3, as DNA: TGTGCCAGCAGCTCCAGGGGGCTCAACACTGAAGCTTTCTTT.

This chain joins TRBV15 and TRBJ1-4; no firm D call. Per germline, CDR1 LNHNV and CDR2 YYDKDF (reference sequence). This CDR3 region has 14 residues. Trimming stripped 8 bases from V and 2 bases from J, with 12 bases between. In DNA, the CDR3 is TGTGCCACCTCGCTCGGAGGCACTAATGAAAAACTGTTTTTT. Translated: CATSLGGTNEKLFF. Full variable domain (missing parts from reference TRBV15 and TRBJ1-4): DAMVIQNPRYQVTQFGKPVTLSCSQTLNHNVMYWYQQKSSQAPKLLFHYYDKDFNNEADTPDNFQSRRPNTSFCFLDIRSPGLGDTAMYLCATSLGGTNEKLFFGSGTQLSVL.

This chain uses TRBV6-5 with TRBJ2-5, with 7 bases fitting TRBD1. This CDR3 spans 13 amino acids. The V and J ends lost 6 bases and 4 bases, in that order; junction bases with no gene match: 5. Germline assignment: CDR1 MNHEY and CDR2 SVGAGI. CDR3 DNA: TGTGCCAGCAGCTCGGACAGGCCAGAGACCCAGTACTTC. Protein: CASSSDRPETQYF.

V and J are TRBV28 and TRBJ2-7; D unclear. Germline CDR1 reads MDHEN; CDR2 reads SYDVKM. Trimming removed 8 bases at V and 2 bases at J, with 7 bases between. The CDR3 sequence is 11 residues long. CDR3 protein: CASSSAYEQYF. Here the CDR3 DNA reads TGTGCCAGCTCCTCGGCCTACGAGCAGTACTTC.

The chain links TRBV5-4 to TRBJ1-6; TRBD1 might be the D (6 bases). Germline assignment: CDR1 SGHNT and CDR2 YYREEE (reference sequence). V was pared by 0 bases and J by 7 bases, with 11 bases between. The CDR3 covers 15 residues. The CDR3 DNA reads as TGTGCCAGCAGCTTGGACACCGACAGGAATTCACCCCTCCACTTT. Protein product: CASSLDTDRNSPLHF.

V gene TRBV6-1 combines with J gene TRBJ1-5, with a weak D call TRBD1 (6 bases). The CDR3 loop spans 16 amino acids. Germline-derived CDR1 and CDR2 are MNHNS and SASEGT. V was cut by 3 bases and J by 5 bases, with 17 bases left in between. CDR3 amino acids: CASSEGAVAGDQPQHF. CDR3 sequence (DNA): TGTGCCAGCAGTGAGGGGGCCGTAGCAGGAGATCAGCCCCAGCATTTT.

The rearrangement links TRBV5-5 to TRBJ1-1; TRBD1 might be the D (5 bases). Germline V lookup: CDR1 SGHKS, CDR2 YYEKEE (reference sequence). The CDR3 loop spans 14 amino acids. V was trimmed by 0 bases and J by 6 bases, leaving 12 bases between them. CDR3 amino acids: CASSLDSGFPEAFF. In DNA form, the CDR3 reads TGTGCCAGCAGCTTGGACTCAGGGTTCCCTGAAGCTTTCTTT.

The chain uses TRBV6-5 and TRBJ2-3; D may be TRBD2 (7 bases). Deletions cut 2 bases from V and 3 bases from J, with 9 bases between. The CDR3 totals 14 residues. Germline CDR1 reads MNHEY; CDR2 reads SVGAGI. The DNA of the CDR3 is TGTGCCAGCAGTTACGGGGGGGCAACAGATACGCAGTATTTT. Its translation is CASSYGGATDTQYF.

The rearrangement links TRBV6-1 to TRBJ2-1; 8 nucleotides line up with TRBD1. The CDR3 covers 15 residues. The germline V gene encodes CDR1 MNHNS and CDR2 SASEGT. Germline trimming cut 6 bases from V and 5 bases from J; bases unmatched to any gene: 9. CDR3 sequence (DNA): TGTGCCAGCAGCGAGGGGACAGGCGCTAACAATGAGCAGTTCTTC. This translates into CASSEGTGANNEQFF.

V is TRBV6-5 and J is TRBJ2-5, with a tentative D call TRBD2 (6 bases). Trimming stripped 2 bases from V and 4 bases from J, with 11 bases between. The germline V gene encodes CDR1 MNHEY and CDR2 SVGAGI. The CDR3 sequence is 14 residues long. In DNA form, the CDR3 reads TGTGCCAGCAGTTACCTGGTCGGGGGAGAGACCCAGTACTTC. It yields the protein CASSYLVGGETQYF.

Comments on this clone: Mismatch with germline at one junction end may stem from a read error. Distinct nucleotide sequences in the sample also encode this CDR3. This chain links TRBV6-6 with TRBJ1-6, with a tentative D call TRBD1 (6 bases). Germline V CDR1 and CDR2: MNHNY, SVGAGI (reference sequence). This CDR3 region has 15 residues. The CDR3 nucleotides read TGTGCCAGCCTACCGACAGGCTACCGTAATTCCCCCCTCCACTTT. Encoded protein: CASLPTGYRNSPLHF.

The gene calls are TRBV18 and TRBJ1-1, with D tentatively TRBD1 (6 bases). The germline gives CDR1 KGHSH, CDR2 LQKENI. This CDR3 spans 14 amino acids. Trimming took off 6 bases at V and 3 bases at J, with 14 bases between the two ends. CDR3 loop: CASSPQGRDTEAFF. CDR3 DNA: TGTGCCAGCTCCCCCCAGGGGAGGGACACTGAAGCTTTCTTT.

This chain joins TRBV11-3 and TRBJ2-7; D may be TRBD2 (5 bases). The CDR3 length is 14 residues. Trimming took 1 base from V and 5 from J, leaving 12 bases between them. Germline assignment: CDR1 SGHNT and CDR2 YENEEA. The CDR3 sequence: CASSLGLARHEQYF. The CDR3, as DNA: TGTGCCAGCAGCTTAGGGCTAGCTAGGCACGAGCAGTACTTC.

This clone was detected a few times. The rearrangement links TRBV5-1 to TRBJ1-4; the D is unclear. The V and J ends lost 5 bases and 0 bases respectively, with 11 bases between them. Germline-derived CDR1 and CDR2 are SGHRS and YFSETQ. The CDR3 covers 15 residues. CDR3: CASRPTVATNEKLFF. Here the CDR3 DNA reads TGCGCCAGCAGACCCACAGTCGCAACTAATGAAAAACTGTTTTTT.

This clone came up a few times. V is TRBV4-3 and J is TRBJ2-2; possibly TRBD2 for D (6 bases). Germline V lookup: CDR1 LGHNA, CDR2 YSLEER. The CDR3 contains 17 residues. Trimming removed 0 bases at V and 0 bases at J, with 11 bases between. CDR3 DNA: TGCGCCAGCAGCCAAGATCTAGCGCGGACGAACACCGGGGAGCTGTTTTTT. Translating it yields CASSQDLARTNTGELFF.

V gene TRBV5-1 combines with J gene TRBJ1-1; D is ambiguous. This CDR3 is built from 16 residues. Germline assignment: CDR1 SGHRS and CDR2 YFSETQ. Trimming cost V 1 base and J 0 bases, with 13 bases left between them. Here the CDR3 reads CASSLRLREMNTEAFF. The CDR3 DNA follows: TGCGCCAGCAGCTTGAGATTAAGAGAAATGAACACTGAAGCTTTCTTT.

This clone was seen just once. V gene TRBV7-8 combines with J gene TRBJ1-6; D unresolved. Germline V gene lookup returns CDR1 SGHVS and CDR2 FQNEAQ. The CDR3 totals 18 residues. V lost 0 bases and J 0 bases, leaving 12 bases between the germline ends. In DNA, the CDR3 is TGTGCCAGCAGCTTAGCGCTTTCGGGAGGCTCCTATAATTCACCCCTCCACTTT. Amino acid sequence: CASSLALSGGSYNSPLHF. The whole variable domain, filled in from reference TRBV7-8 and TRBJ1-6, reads GAGVSQSPRYKVAKRGQDVALRCDPISGHVSLFWYQQALGQGPEFLTYFQNEAQLDKSGLPSDRFFAERPEGSVSTLKIQRTQQEDSAVYLCASSLALSGGSYNSPLHFGNGTRLTVT.

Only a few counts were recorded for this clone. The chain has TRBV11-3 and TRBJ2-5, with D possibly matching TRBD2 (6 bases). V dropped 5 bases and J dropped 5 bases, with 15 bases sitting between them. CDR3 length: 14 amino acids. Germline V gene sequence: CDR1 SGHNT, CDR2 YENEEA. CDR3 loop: CASSQRAGSETQYF. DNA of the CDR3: TGTGCCAGCAGCCAGCGGGCGGGCTCGGAGACCCAGTACTTC.

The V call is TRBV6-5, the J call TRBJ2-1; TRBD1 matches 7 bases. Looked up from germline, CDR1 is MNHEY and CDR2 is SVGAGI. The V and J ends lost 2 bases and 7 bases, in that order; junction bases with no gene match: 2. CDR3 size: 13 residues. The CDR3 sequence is CASSYTGVNEQFF. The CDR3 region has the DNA TGTGCCAGCAGTTACACAGGGGTAAATGAGCAGTTCTTC.

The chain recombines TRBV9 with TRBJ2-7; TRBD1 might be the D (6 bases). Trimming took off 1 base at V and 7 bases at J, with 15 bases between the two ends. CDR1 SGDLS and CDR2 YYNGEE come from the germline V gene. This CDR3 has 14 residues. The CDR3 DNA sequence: TGTGCCAGCAGCGTATACAGGGCCGGTACGGAGCAGTACTTC. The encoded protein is CASSVYRAGTEQYF.

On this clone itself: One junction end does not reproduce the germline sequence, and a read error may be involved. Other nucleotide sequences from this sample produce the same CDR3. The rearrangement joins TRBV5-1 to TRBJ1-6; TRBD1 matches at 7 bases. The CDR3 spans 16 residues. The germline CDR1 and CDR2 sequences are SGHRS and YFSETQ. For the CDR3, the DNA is TGCGCCAGCAGCTTGGATTCAGGGGGTCGTAATTCCCCCCTCCACTTT. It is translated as CASSLDSGGRNSPLHF.

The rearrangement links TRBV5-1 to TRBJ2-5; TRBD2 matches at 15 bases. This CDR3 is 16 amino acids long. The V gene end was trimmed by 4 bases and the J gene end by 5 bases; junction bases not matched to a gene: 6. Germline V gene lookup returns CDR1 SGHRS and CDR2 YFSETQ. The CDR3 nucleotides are TGCGCCAGCAGCCCCGGGACTAGCGGGGGGTACGAGACCCAGTACTTC. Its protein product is CASSPGTSGGYETQYF.

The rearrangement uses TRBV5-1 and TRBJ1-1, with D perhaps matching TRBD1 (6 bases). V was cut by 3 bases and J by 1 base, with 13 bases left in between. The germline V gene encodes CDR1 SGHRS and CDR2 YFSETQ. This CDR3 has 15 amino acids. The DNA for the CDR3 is TGCGCCAGCAGCTCCGGTTTGGGGGCGAACACTGAAGCTTTCTTT. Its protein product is CASSSGLGANTEAFF.

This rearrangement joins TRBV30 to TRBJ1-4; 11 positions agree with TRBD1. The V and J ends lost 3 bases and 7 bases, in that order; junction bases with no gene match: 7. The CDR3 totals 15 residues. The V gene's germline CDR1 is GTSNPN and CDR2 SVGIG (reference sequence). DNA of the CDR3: TGTGCCTGGAGGAGGACAGGGGGCAGTTTTGAAAAACTGTTTTTT. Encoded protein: CAWRRTGGSFEKLFF.

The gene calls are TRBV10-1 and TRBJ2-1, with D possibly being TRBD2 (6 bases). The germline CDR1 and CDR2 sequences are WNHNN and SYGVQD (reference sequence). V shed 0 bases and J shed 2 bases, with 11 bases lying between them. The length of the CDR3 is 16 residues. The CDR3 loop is CASSESGGTTYNEQFF. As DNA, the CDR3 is TGCGCCAGCAGTGAGTCGGGGGGAACTACCTACAATGAGCAGTTCTTC.